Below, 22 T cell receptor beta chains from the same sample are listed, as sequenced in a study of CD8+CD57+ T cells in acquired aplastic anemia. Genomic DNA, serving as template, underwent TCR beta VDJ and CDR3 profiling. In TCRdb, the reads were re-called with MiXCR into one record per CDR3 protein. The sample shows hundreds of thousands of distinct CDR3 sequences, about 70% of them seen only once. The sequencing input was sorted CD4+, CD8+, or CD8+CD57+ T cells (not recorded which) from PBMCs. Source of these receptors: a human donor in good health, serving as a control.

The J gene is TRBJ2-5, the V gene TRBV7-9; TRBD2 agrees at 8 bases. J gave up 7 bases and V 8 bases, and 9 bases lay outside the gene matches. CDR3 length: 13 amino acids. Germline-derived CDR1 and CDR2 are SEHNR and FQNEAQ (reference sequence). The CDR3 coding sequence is TGTGCCAGCCGGCGAGCCGCGGGGGGGACCCAGTACTTC. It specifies CASRRAAGGTQYF.

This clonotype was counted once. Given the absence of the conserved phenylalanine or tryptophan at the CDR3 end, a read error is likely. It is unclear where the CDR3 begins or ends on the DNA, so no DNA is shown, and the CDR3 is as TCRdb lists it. The CDR3 spells CASSFGGDAAKNI. The V call is TRBV7-6, the J call TRBJ1-6; TRBD1, as called in the table, went unchecked against the DNA. CDR1 is SGHVS and CDR2 is FNYEAQ in the germline V gene. The CDR3 comprises 13 residues, both ends counted.

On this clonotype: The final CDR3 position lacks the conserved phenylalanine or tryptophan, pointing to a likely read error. The DNA for the CDR3 is TGTGCCAGTAGTATAGGGTGCAAGCAGCTCCAGCATTCT. This sequence encodes CASSIGCKQLQHS. The V gene is TRBV19, the J gene TRBJ1-5; D gene uncertain. Looked up from germline, CDR1 is LNHDA and CDR2 is SQIVND (reference sequence). The CDR3 consists of 13 residues.

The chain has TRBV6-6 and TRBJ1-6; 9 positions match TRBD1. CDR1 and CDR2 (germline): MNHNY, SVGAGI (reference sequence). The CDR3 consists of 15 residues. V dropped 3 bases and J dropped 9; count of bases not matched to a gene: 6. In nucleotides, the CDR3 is TGTGCCAGCAGTTATTCGGGACAGGGTACTTCACCCCTCCACTTT. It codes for CASSYSGQGTSPLHF.

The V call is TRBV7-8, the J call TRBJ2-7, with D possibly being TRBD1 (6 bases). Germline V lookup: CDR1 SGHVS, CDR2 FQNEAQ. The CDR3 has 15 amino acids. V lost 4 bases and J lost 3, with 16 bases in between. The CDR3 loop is CASSSKDRPNYEQYF. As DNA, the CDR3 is TGTGCCAGCAGCTCAAAGGACAGACCCAACTACGAGCAGTACTTC.

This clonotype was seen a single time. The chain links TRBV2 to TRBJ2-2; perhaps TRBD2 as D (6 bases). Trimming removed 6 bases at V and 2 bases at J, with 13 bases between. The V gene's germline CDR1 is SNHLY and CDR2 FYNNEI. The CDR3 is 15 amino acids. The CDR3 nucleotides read TGTGCCAGCAGCCGGCAAGCGGGTAACACCGGGGAGCTGTTTTTT. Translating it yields CASSRQAGNTGELFF.

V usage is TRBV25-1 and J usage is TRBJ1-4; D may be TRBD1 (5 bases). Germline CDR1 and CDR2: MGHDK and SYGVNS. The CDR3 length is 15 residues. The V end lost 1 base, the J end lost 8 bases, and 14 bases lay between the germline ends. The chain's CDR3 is CASSESRQLQEKLFF. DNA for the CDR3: TGTGCCAGCAGTGAATCCCGACAGCTTCAGGAAAAACTGTTTTTT. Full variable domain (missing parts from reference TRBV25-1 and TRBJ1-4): EADIYQTPRYLVIGTGKKITLECSQTMGHDKMYWYQQDPGMELHLIHYSYGVNSTEKGDLSSESTVSRIRTEHFPLTLESARPSHTSQYLCASSESRQLQEKLFFGSGTQLSVL.

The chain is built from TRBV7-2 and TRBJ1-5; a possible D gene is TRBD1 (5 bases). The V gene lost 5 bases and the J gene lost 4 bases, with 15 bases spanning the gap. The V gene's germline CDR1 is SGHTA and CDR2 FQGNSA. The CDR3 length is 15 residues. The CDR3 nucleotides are TGTGCCAGCAGCCTAAGGTCACAGGTTAATCAGCCCCAGCATTTT. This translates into CASSLRSQVNQPQHF.

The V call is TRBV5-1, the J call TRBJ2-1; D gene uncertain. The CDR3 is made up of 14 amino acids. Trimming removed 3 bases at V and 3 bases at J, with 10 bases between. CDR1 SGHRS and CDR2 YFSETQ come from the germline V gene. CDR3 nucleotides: TGCGCCAGCAGCTGGGATCTTGACTACAATGAGCAGTTCTTC. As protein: CASSWDLDYNEQFF.

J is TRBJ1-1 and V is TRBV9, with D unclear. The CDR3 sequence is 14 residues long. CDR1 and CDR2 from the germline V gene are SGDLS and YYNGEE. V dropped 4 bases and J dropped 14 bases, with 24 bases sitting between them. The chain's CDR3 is CASSLASVDYGYFF. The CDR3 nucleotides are TGTGCCAGCAGCTTAGCTAGCGTAGACTATGGCTACTTCTTT. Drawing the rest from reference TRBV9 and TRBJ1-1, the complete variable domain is DSGVTQTPKHLITATGQRVTLRCSPRSGDLSVYWYQQSLDQGLQFLIQYYNGEERAKGNILERFSAQQFPDLHSELNLSSLELGDSALYFCASSLASVDYGYFFGQGTRLTVV.

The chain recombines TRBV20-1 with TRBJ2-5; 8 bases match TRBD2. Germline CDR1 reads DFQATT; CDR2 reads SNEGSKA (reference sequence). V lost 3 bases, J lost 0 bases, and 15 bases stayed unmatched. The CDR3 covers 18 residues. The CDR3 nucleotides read TGCAGTGCTAGCAGATCCGGAAGTAGCGGGGTGTACCAAGAGACCCAGTACTTC. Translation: CSASRSGSSGVYQETQYF.

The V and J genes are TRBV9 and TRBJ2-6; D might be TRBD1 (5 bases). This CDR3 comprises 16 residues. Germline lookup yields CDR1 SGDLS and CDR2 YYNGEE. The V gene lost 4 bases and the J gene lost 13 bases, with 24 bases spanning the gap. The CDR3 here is CASSPGHWPSSTVLTF. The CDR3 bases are TGTGCCAGCAGCCCAGGACATTGGCCGAGCAGTACTGTCCTGACTTTC.

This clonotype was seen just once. The CDR3 protein is CASSVPGQADSEQYF. CDR3 DNA: TGTGCCAGCAGTGTTCCAGGACAGGCAGACTCCGAGCAGTACTTC. V is TRBV12-3 or TRBV12-4 and J is TRBJ2-7; 7 nucleotides line up with TRBD1. With 5 bases clipped from V and 6 bases from J, the junction kept 13 bases outside the gene matches. This CDR3 comprises 15 residues.

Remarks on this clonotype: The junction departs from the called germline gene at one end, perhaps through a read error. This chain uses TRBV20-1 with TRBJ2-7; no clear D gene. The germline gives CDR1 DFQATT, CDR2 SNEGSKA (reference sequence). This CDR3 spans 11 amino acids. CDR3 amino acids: CSASRDPMSDF. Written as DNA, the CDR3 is TGCAGTGCTTCCCGCGACCCGATGAGTGACTTC.

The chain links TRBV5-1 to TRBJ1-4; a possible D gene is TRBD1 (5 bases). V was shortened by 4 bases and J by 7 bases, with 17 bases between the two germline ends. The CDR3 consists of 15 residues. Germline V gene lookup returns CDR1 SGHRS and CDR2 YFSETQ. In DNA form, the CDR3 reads TGCGCCAGCAGCCGGGCCGGGACTCGGGGTGAAAAACTGTTTTTT. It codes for CASSRAGTRGEKLFF.

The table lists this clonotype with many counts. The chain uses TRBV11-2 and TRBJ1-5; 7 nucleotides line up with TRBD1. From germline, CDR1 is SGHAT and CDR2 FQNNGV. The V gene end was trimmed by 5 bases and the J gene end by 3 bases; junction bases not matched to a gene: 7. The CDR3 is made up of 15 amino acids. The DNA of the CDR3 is TGTGCCAGCAGCCAAGGGGGCAGACCCAATCAGCCCCAGCATTTT. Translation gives CASSQGGRPNQPQHF.

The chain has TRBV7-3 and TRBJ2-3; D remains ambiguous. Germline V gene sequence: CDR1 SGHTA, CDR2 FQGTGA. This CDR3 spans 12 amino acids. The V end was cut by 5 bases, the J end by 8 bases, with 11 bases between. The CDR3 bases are TGTGCCAGCAGCAACCAACCCGGTACGCAGTATTTT. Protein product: CASSNQPGTQYF.

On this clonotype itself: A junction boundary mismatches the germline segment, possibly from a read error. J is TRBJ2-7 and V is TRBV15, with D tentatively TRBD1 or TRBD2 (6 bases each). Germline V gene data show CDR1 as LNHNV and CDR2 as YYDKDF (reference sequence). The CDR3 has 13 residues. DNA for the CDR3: TGTACCACCACCAGAGGGGGGAGCTACGAGCAGTACTTC. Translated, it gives CTTTRGGSYEQYF.

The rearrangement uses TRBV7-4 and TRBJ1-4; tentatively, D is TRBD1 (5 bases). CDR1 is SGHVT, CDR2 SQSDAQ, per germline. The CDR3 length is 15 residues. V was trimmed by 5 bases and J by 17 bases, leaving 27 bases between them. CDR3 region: CASSMGTSGTTQYFF. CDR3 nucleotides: TGTGCCAGCAGCATGGGAACTAGCGGGACTACGCAGTATTTTTTT.

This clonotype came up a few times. The CDR3 nucleotides read TGTGCCTCAAGGGGGGGGTTCACAGATACGCAGTATTTT. Translation gives CASRGGFTDTQYF. The chain uses TRBV10-3 and TRBJ2-3, with D possibly matching TRBD2 (7 bases). V was clipped by 11 bases and J by 2 bases, with 14 bases between them. This CDR3 is built from 13 residues. Germline CDR1 ENHRY, CDR2 SYGVKD.

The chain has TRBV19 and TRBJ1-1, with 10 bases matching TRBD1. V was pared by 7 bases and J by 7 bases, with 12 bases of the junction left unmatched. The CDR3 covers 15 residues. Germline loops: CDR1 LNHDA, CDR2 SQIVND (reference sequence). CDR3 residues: CASKATGGEVGEAFF. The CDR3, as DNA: TGTGCCAGTAAGGCGACAGGGGGCGAAGTTGGTGAAGCTTTCTTT.

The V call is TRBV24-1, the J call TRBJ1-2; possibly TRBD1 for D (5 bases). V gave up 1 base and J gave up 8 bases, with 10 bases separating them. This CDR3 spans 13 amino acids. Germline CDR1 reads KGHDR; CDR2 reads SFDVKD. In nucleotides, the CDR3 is TGTGCCACCAGTGATTTTATAGGGGCCGGCTACACCTTC. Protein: CATSDFIGAGYTF.